The clone carrying this T cell receptor (beta chain) was observed many times. The V and J ends lost 4 bases and 1 base, in that order; junction bases with no gene match: 6. Germline CDR1 and CDR2: KGHDR and SFDVKD. There are 16 residues in the CDR3. MiXCR was run by TCRdb on the PCR reads, yielding one entry per CDR3 protein. In the table there are tens of thousands of distinct CDR3 sequences, roughly 25% of which are singletons. The sample originates from a study of molecular identifiers for immune sequencing clone quantification. Overall study: Four portions were sequenced after RNA from roughly 18,000 or 92,000 naive CD8 cells was split five ways in replicates.

The sequenced sample consisted of naive CD8+ T cells from blood, with Jurkat cell RNA spiked in. Specified subset: FACS-sorted CD8+CD4-CCR7+CD45RA+ naive T cells. This chain uses TRBV24-1 with TRBJ2-3, with 8 bases aligning to TRBD2. The source of this sequence is a human donor in good health. Some libraries in this study had Jurkat cell RNA spiked in. The CDR3 spells CATSEAPGLGTDTQYF. CDR3 bases: TGTGCCACCAGTGAGGCACCGGGACTAGGCACAGATACGCAGTATTTT.